These 23 T cell receptor beta chains were all obtained from the same sample, sequenced in a study of early T cells in non-severe SARS-CoV-2 infection. TCRdb re-called the 5' RACE reads with MiXCR, one entry per CDR3 protein. This sample has some 85,000 distinct CDR3 sequences, with roughly 13% found just once. Sequencing was carried out using whole blood. All receptors derive from an adult who was a healthcare worker with PCR-confirmed SARS-CoV-2 infection or an uninfected control (not recorded which).

The table lists this clonotype with a few counts. The chain carries TRBV2 and TRBJ2-1; tentative D call: TRBD1 (5 bases). The germline gives CDR1 SNHLY, CDR2 FYNNEI. The CDR3 runs to 15 residues. V shed 3 bases and J shed 1 base, with 10 bases lying between them. The CDR3 spells CASSDGAGSYNEQFF. The CDR3 DNA reads as TGTGCCAGCAGTGATGGGGCAGGGTCCTACAATGAGCAGTTCTTC.

This clonotype was counted a few times. The rearrangement uses TRBV7-2 and TRBJ2-2; 7 bases are a match to TRBD1. Germline V gene sequence: CDR1 SGHTA, CDR2 FQGNSA. The CDR3 consists of 15 residues. After removal of 2 bases from V and 1 base from J, the junction contained 1 base not matched to a gene. The CDR3 sequence is CASSLRTGNTGELFF. In nucleotides, the CDR3 is TGTGCCAGCAGCTTACGGACAGGGAACACCGGGGAGCTGTTTTTT.

The rearrangement links TRBV6-1 to TRBJ2-5; D call uncertain. Germline lookup yields CDR1 MNHNS and CDR2 SASEGT. The CDR3 runs to 15 residues. Trimming stripped 1 base from V and 5 bases from J, with 14 bases between. CDR3 region: CASSEDGYLGETQYF. Here the CDR3 DNA reads TGTGCCAGCAGTGAAGATGGCTACCTGGGGGAGACCCAGTACTTC.

This clonotype has just a few counts. The rearrangement joins TRBV20-1 to TRBJ1-1; no reliable D call. The V gene lost 3 bases and the J gene lost 4 bases, with 9 bases spanning the gap. This CDR3 is 12 amino acids long. In germline, CDR1 is DFQATT, CDR2 SNEGSKA (reference sequence). The CDR3 reads CSARSRSTEAFF. CDR3 coding DNA: TGCAGTGCTAGGTCCAGAAGCACTGAAGCTTTCTTT.

This clonotype was picked up many times. The gene calls are TRBV7-6 and TRBJ1-6; D unclear. The CDR3 has 15 residues. V lost 5 bases and J lost 6, with 14 bases in between. In germline, CDR1 is SGHVS, CDR2 FNYEAQ. For the CDR3, the DNA is TGTGCCAGCAGCCTAGGCGGCGGGGTTAATTCACCCCTCCACTTT. It is translated as CASSLGGGVNSPLHF.

This clonotype was seen many times. This chain connects TRBV7-2 to TRBJ2-7; TRBD2 is a possible D gene (5 bases). CDR1 and CDR2 (germline): SGHTA, FQGNSA. CDR3 length: 13 residues. V dropped 5 bases and J dropped 3 bases, with 11 bases sitting between them. The CDR3 DNA is TGTGCCAGCAGCCGAGGGCTGATCTACGAGCAGTACTTC. Its translation: CASSRGLIYEQYF.

This clonotype was observed a few times. The CDR3 bases are TGTGCCAGCAGCTTCCGGGACCGCCCCACCGGGGAGCTGTTTTTT. The encoded protein is CASSFRDRPTGELFF. The chain has TRBV7-8 and TRBJ2-2; D is tentatively TRBD1 or TRBD2 (5 bases each). Germline V CDR1 and CDR2: SGHVS, FQNEAQ. The CDR3 totals 15 residues. Between the trimmed V and J ends, which lost 3 bases and 4 bases, there was a span of 12 bases. Using reference TRBV7-8 and TRBJ2-2 for the parts outside the CDR3, the full variable domain is GAGVSQSPRYKVAKRGQDVALRCDPISGHVSLFWYQQALGQGPEFLTYFQNEAQLDKSGLPSDRFFAERPEGSVSTLKIQRTQQEDSAVYLCASSFRDRPTGELFFGEGSRLTVL.

This rearrangement joins TRBV7-4 to TRBJ2-7; possible D gene TRBD2, 5 bases. CDR1 is SGHVT, CDR2 SQSDAQ, per germline. V lost 2 bases and J 9 bases, leaving 11 bases between the germline ends. CDR3 length: 12 residues. CDR3 sequence: CASSLNRTAQYF. The CDR3 region has the DNA TGTGCCAGCAGCTTAAATCGGACTGCGCAGTACTTC.

The chain is built from TRBV6-5 and TRBJ1-1, with D unclear. CDR3 length: 12 amino acids. The germline gives CDR1 MNHEY, CDR2 SVGAGI. Trimming stripped 4 bases from V and 9 bases from J, with 12 bases between. The CDR3 DNA reads TGTGCCAGCAGTTGGGGTGGGCTAAAAGCTTTCTTT. It yields the protein CASSWGGLKAFF.

The chain couples TRBV5-4 to TRBJ1-2, with 8 bases matching TRBD1. This CDR3 has 15 residues. The V gene's germline CDR1 is SGHNT and CDR2 YYREEE (reference sequence). With 4 bases clipped from V and 6 bases from J, the junction kept 11 bases outside the gene matches. Here the CDR3 reads CASSRGSTGGHGYTF. As DNA, the CDR3 is TGTGCCAGCAGCCGGGGGTCCACAGGGGGTCATGGCTACACCTTC.

This clonotype was detected many times. The chain carries TRBV6-6 and TRBJ2-7; no clear D gene. This CDR3 contains 16 residues. Per germline, CDR1 MNHNY and CDR2 SVGAGI (reference sequence). V was pared by 2 bases and J by 0 bases, with 14 bases between. CDR3 sequence reads: CASSYGVARSSYEQYF. The CDR3 nucleotides are TGTGCCAGCAGTTACGGTGTGGCCCGGAGCTCCTACGAGCAGTACTTC.

This chain links TRBV23-1 with TRBJ1-5, with 7 bases that match TRBD1. TRBV23-1 qualifies as an ORF whose function is uncertain. V was pared by 0 bases and J by 1 base, with 12 bases of the junction left unmatched. The length of the CDR3 is 19 residues. The CDR3 nucleotides are TGCGCCAGCAGTCAATCGAGGGGATCACAGGGGTTGAGCAATCAGCCCCAGCATTTT. Its protein product is CASSQSRGSQGLSNQPQHF.

This clonotype was observed a few times. The chain recombines TRBV7-2 with TRBJ2-3, with TRBD2 matching over 8 bases. The CDR3 is 15 residues long. V was clipped by 6 bases and J by 1 base; unmatched bases: 6. Germline lookup yields CDR1 SGHTA and CDR2 FQGNSA. CDR3 amino acids: CASSIGGGRTDTQYF. The CDR3 DNA follows: TGTGCCAGCAGTATCGGCGGGGGGCGCACAGATACGCAGTATTTT.

This clonotype was detected a few times. The chain is built from TRBV5-1 and TRBJ1-2; 7 nucleotides agree with TRBD1. J was trimmed by 4 bases and V by 4 bases; bases with no gene match: 4. The germline V gene has CDR1 SGHRS and CDR2 YFSETQ. The CDR3 is 13 residues long. CDR3 in DNA: TGCGCCAGCAGCCTTGGGGACAGCTATGGCTACACCTTC. Translation: CASSLGDSYGYTF.

This clonotype was seen more than once but under ten times. DNA of the CDR3: TGTGCCAGCAGCCAGGTCGAGCAGTACTTC. Residues: CASSQVEQYF. The chain is built from TRBV2 and TRBJ2-7; D is uncertain. The CDR3 runs to 10 residues. Germline CDR1 reads SNHLY; CDR2 reads FYNNEI. V was pared by 6 bases and J by 6 bases, with 6 bases between.

Only a few counts were recorded for this clonotype. CDR3 in amino acids: CASSPGTGSYGYTF. CDR3 DNA sequence: TGCGCCAGCAGCCCCGGGACAGGGAGCTATGGCTACACCTTC. J is TRBJ1-2 and V is TRBV5-1; 9 nucleotides line up with TRBD1. CDR1 and CDR2 from the germline V gene are SGHRS and YFSETQ. The CDR3 consists of 14 residues. The V gene end was trimmed by 4 bases and the J gene end by 4 bases; junction bases not matched to a gene: 5.

In regard to this clonotype: A much larger clonotype is one base distant, so this may be a read error. This sequence joins TRBV12-5 and TRBJ2-3; D call uncertain. Germline V gene data show CDR1 as LGHNT and CDR2 as FRNRAP. This CDR3 has 12 amino acids. Here the CDR3 reads CASGLAEYTLYF. The CDR3 DNA follows: TGTGCTAGTGGTTTGGCGGAGTATACGCTGTATTTT.

This clonotype occurred a few times. This sequence joins TRBV7-9 and TRBJ1-1, with D uncertain. The CDR3 runs to 13 residues. Looked up from germline, CDR1 is SEHNR and CDR2 is FQNEAQ (reference sequence). V lost 1 base and J 0 bases, leaving 3 bases between the germline ends. DNA of the CDR3: TGTGCCAGCAGCTTAGAGATGAACACTGAAGCTTTCTTT. Translated: CASSLEMNTEAFF.

This clonotype has only a few counts. V is TRBV2 and J is TRBJ2-3, with TRBD1 as a possible D gene (5 bases). The V gene lost 11 bases and the J gene lost 0 bases, with 12 bases spanning the gap. The germline V gene encodes CDR1 SNHLY and CDR2 FYNNEI. The CDR3 is 13 residues long. CDR3 nucleotide sequence: TGTGCCTCGGAGAAGGGGAGCACAGATACGCAGTATTTT. Its translation is CASEKGSTDTQYF.

The J gene is TRBJ2-3, the V gene TRBV6-1; D is perhaps TRBD2 (5 bases). V was trimmed by 2 bases and J by 1 base, leaving 10 bases between them. The V gene's germline CDR1 is MNHNS and CDR2 SASEGT. The CDR3 is 15 residues long. For the CDR3, the DNA is TGTGCCAGCAGTGAATTTCTAGCCCGCACAGATACGCAGTATTTT. Amino acid sequence: CASSEFLARTDTQYF.

This clonotype turned up a few times. The rearrangement uses TRBV6-5 and TRBJ1-2; D is unresolved. This CDR3 has 11 amino acids. CDR1 and CDR2 from the germline V gene are MNHEY and SVGAGI. V was shortened by 6 bases and J by 4 bases, with 6 bases between the two germline ends. CDR3 DNA: TGTGCCAGCAGGGACCTCTATGGCTACACCTTC. Its translation: CASRDLYGYTF.

At least ten counts were recorded for this clonotype. The chain uses TRBV11-2 and TRBJ2-6; D unclear. V shed 2 bases and J shed 0 bases, with 8 bases lying between them. This CDR3 is 16 amino acids long. Germline CDR1 reads SGHAT; CDR2 reads FQNNGV. CDR3 DNA sequence: TGTGCCAGCAGCTTACTTCCTAGCTCTGGGGCCAACGTCCTGACTTTC. Its protein product is CASSLLPSSGANVLTF. The variable domain in full, with the rest retrieved from reference TRBV11-2 and TRBJ2-6, is EAGVAQSPRYKIIEKRQSVAFWCNPISGHATLYWYQQILGQGPKLLIQFQNNGVVDDSQLPKDRFSAERLKGVDSTLKIQPAKLEDSAVYLCASSLLPSSGANVLTFGAGSRLTVL.

This rearrangement joins TRBV29-1 to TRBJ1-1; perhaps TRBD1 as D (6 bases). The CDR3 totals 9 residues. V dropped 6 bases and J dropped 8 bases, with 7 bases sitting between them. Per germline, CDR1 SQVTM and CDR2 ANQGSEA. In DNA, the CDR3 is TGCAGCGTCGACAGGGAAGCTTTCTTT. Translating it yields CSVDREAFF.